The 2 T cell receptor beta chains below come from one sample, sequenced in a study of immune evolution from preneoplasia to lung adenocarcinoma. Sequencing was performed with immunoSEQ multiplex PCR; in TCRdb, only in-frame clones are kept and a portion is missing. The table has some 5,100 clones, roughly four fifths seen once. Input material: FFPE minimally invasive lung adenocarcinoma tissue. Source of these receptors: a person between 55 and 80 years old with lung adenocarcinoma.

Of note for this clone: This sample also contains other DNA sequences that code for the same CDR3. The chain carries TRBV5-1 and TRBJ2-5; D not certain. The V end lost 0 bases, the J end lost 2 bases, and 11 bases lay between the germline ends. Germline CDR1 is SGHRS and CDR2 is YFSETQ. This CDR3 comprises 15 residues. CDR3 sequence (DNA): TGCGCCAGCAGCTTGGACGGACGTGGGCAAGAGACCCAGTACTTC. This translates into CASSLDGRGQETQYF.

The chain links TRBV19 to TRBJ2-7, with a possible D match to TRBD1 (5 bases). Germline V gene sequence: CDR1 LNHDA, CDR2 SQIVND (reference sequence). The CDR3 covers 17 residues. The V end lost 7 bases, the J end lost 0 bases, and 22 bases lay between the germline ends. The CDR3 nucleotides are TGTGCCAGTATACTTTTTTGTACGCAGGGCCTCTCCTACGAGCAGTACTTC. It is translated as CASILFCTQGLSYEQYF.